The present T cell receptor (beta chain) was sequenced within a study of T cell responses to AZD1222 COVID-19 vaccine. Study context: The analysis combined second doses at about 4 or about 12 weeks. The study's findings and limits: The donor group comprised mostly white British people and more females; the analysis possibly underestimated clonal diversity. The study identified only six AZD1222 recipients as seropositive at baseline. Across spike, vaccine-associated CD4 TCRs were found, dominant at 160-218 and 743-854.

The CDR3 has 16 amino acids. Per germline, CDR1 LNHDA and CDR2 SQIVND (reference sequence). Trimming shortened V by 5 bases and J by 4 bases, and 18 bases separated the two germline ends. Only in-frame clones appear in the TCRdb table, and some are missing; sequencing was by immunoSEQ multiplex PCR. The sample has around 110,000 clones; roughly 92% are singletons. Notes on this clone: What it binds is not known.

The input for sequencing was peripheral blood, taken on day 0 of AZD1222 vaccination. The chain couples TRBV19 to TRBJ1-5, with D unclear. This receptor was identified in an adult in good health. CDR3 residues: CASSPLPKGINQPQHF. The CDR3 DNA reads as TGTGCCAGTAGTCCCCTGCCGAAAGGAATAAATCAGCCCCAGCATTTT.